The clone carrying this T cell receptor beta chain was detected only a few times. This entry is derived from a study of T-cell memory formation after mild COVID-19. TCRalpha and TCRbeta libraries used 5'RACE with constant-segment primers and UMIs. Each CDR3 protein gets one entry after TCRdb re-called the 5' RACE reads with MiXCR. The sample contains around 320,000 distinct CDR3 sequences, 13% to 15% of which appear only once. This sequence was found in a man younger than 35 who had mild COVID-19 (a few samples of this study predate the infection). Cell type and time point are not known. Sequenced input: PBMCs or a T cell subset sorted from them (not recorded which).

Here the CDR3 reads CSVTERVEQFF. CDR3 nucleotide sequence: TGCAGCGTCACCGAACGAGTTGAGCAGTTCTTC. This rearrangement joins TRBV29-1 to TRBJ2-1; D remains unclear. The V gene's germline CDR1 is SQVTM and CDR2 ANQGSEA. V lost 6 bases to trimming and J lost 9 bases, with 12 bases between them. This CDR3 spans 11 amino acids.